Sequencing of this TCR beta chain was carried out in a study of shared clonotypes between healthy human individuals. Assay used: immunoSEQ multiplex PCR; TCRdb lists only in-frame clones, some missing. The repertoire consists of some 2.1 million clones, with just under 95% occurring once and the leading ten covering more than 0.95%. Remarks on this clone: Other DNA sequences in this sample translate to the same CDR3.

The V end was cut by 6 bases, the J end by 8 bases, with 10 bases between. Germline loops: CDR1 SEHNR, CDR2 FQNEAQ (reference sequence). The CDR3 sequence is 12 residues long. As defined, naive CD8 cells were CD45RO-negative and positively selected for CCR7, with terminally differentiated effector memory CD45RA+ cells excluded. The origin of this receptor is a man younger than 35 in good health. Sequenced sample: naive CD8+ T cells sorted from blood. The chain has TRBV7-9 and TRBJ1-4; no reliable D call. CDR3 region: CASRGLREKLFF. DNA for the CDR3: TGTGCCAGCAGAGGACTCCGGGAAAAACTGTTTTTT.